This T cell receptor beta chain is drawn from a study of blood T cell repertoires in COVID-19. Some clones are missing from TCRdb's copy, which holds only in-frame ones; the method was immunoSEQ multiplex PCR. Of 110,000 or so clones in the sample, about 85% were seen once. The length of the CDR3 is 16 residues. With 2 bases clipped from V and 4 bases from J, the junction kept 7 bases outside the gene matches. In germline, CDR1 is ENHRY, CDR2 SYGVKD. This receptor was obtained from a man aged 40-49 years with acute or convalescent COVID-19. The sequenced material came from peripheral blood. This chain links TRBV10-3 with TRBJ1-5, with 8 bases aligning to TRBD1. CDR3 residues: CAISETGQAGNQPQHF. The CDR3 coding sequence is TGTGCCATCAGTGAGACGGGACAGGCCGGTAATCAGCCCCAGCATTTT.